These 8 T cell receptor beta chains originate from one sample sequenced in a study of blood T cell repertoires in COVID-19. Here immunoSEQ multiplex PCR was the method, and the copy in TCRdb shows in-frame clones only, minus some. The sample has fewer than 150,000 clones; over 60% are singletons. Material for sequencing was peripheral blood. Receptor source: a man in his 70s with acute or convalescent COVID-19.

The chain combines TRBV4-2 with TRBJ1-5; D is unresolved. V was clipped by 7 bases and J by 0 bases, with 13 bases between them. CDR1 LGHNA and CDR2 YNFKEQ come from the germline V gene. CDR3 length: 15 residues. The CDR3 nucleotides read TGTGCCAGCACCCGAGAGCAGAATAGCAATCAGCCCCAGCATTTT. This codes for CASTREQNSNQPQHF.

J is TRBJ1-2 and V is TRBV4-2; TRBD1 agrees at 7 bases. Trimming at V came to 1 base and at J to 3 bases, leaving 5 bases not matched to a gene. CDR1 and CDR2 from the germline V gene are LGHNA and YNFKEQ. The CDR3 loop spans 15 amino acids. The CDR3 nucleotides are TGTGCCAGCAGCCAAGGACAGGGTCAGGACTATGGCTACACCTTC. Its protein is CASSQGQGQDYGYTF.

In its sample, this clone was seen once. V gene TRBV27 combines with J gene TRBJ2-2; tentative D call: TRBD1 (6 bases). CDR1 MNHEY and CDR2 SMNVEV come from the germline V gene (reference sequence). CDR3 size: 16 residues. Trimming removed 3 bases from V and 2 bases from J, with 13 bases in between. The DNA for the CDR3 is TGTGCCAGCAGTTTGACCGGGACAATTAACACCGGGGAGCTGTTTTTT. It is translated as CASSLTGTINTGELFF.

The chain has TRBV28 and TRBJ1-6, with D maybe TRBD1 (6 bases). The CDR3 length is 17 residues. V lost 6 bases to trimming and J lost 1 base, with 16 bases between them. CDR1 and CDR2 (germline): MDHEN, SYDVKM. The DNA of the CDR3 is TGTGCCAGCAGCAGCTTTGGGGGGGCGTCCTATAATTCACCCCTCCACTTT. Residues: CASSSFGGASYNSPLHF.

The V gene is TRBV3-1 (or the pseudogene TRBV3-2), the J gene TRBJ2-3, with 9 bases aligning to TRBD2. CDR1 LGHDT and CDR2 YNNKEL come from the germline V gene (reference sequence). The junction had 5 bases not matched to a gene; V was cut back by 1 base and J by 0 bases. The CDR3 loop spans 17 amino acids. The CDR3 coding sequence is TGTGCCAGCAGCCAAGCGCAGCGGGGGGTCAGCACAGATACGCAGTATTTT. Its translation: CASSQAQRGVSTDTQYF.

The gene calls are TRBV5-1 and TRBJ1-4; 8 bases are shared with TRBD1. From germline, CDR1 is SGHRS and CDR2 YFSETQ. The junction had 6 bases not matched to a gene; V was cut back by 3 bases and J by 8 bases. The CDR3 has 14 amino acids. Here the CDR3 DNA reads TGCGCCAGCAGCTCACAGGGGGTCGGGGAAAAACTGTTTTTT. Residues: CASSSQGVGEKLFF. The entire variable domain, with the rest obtained from reference TRBV5-1 and TRBJ1-4, is as follows: KAGVTQTPRYLIKTRGQQVTLSCSPISGHRSVSWYQQTPGQGLQFLFEYFSETQRNKGNFPGRFSGRQFSNSRSEMNVSTLELGDSALYLCASSSQGVGEKLFFGSGTQLSVL.

The rearrangement links TRBV4-3 to TRBJ2-3; a possible D gene is TRBD2 (6 bases). Per the germline V gene, CDR1 is LGHNA and CDR2 is YSLEER. The ends were cut back, 0 bases at V and 2 bases at J, with 15 bases in the middle. This CDR3 region has 17 residues. The chain's CDR3 is CASSQDGMRGATDTQYF. The CDR3 region has the DNA TGCGCCAGCAGCCAAGATGGCATGCGGGGCGCCACAGATACGCAGTATTTT.

V usage is TRBV4-1 and J usage is TRBJ2-7; 11 positions match TRBD2. This CDR3 contains 15 residues. The trim removed 5 bases at V and 5 bases at J, leaving 8 bases unmatched. The V gene's germline CDR1 is MGHRA and CDR2 YSYEKL. The chain's CDR3 is CASSTIAGGPNEQYF. CDR3 DNA: TGCGCCAGCAGCACCATAGCGGGAGGGCCAAACGAGCAGTACTTC.